This T cell receptor beta chain emerged from a study of T cells in Graves' hyperthyroidism and ophthalmopathy. RNA transcripts served as the template for amplifying TCR beta CDR3 regions. Researchers ran a first-round RT-PCR on the TCR CDR3 using the HTBI primer set. TCRdb independently ran MiXCR on the multiplex PCR reads; one entry per CDR3 protein. The sample includes 730,000 or so distinct CDR3 sequences, 18% of them seen just once. This clonotype appeared many times. The TCR comes from a woman aged 45-60 years with Graves' hyperthyroidism that later progressed to Graves' ophthalmopathy. The sequencing input was blood.

The CDR3: CASSSEMNTEAFF. The CDR3 nucleotides are TGTGCCAGCAGCTCTGAAATGAACACTGAAGCTTTCTTT. The V call is TRBV7-9, the J call TRBJ1-1; no definite D call. V was cut by 4 bases and J by 0 bases, with 6 bases left in between. CDR1 SEHNR and CDR2 FQNEAQ come from the germline V gene (reference sequence). This CDR3 is built from 13 residues. The variable domain in full, with the rest retrieved from reference TRBV7-9 and TRBJ1-1, is DTGVSQNPRHKITKRGQNVTFRCDPISEHNRLYWYRQTLGQGPEFLTYFQNEAQLEKSRLLSDRFSAERPKGSFSTLEIQRTEQGDSAMYLCASSSEMNTEAFFGQGTRLTVV.